The source of this T cell receptor (beta chain) is a study of Graves' ophthalmopathy and Graves' hyperthyroidism. The junction had 3 bases not matched to a gene; V was cut back by 3 bases and J by 2 bases. CDR3 length: 15 amino acids. Germline CDR1 reads SGHAT; CDR2 reads FQNNGV. Serum thyroxine and TRAb, along with clinical symptoms, thyroid ultrasound and orbital computed tomography, were what diagnosis relied on. Amplification of TCR beta CDR3 regions used RNA transcripts. A first-round RT-PCR used HTBI primers, followed by a second-round multiplex PCR. TCRdb reanalysed the multiplex PCR reads using MiXCR and keeps one entry per CDR3 protein. This sample has about 700,000 distinct CDR3 sequences, with 40% found just once. For this clonotype: This may be a read error: a much more frequent sequence differs by one nucleotide.

The V call is TRBV11-2, the J call TRBJ2-7, with 11 nucleotides matching TRBD2. The clonotype originates from an adult man with Graves' ophthalmopathy. Sequenced material: peripheral blood. CDR3 coding DNA: TGTGCCAGCAGCTTCGAGACTAGCGGGACCTACGAGCAGTACTTC. Translating gives CASSFETSGTYEQYF.